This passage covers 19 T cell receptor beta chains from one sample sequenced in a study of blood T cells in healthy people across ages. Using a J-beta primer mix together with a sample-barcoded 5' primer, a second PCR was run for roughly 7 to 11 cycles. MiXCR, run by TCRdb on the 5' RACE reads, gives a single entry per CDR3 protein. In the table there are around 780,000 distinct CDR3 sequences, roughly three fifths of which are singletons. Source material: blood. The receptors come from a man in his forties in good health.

The CDR3 DNA follows: TGTGCCAGCAGCTTAGCGTCGGGGACTAATCAGCCCCAGCATTTT. Amino acids: CASSLASGTNQPQHF. The rearrangement links TRBV7-9 to TRBJ1-5; perhaps TRBD1 as D (5 bases). The CDR3 has 15 amino acids. The germline V gene encodes CDR1 SEHNR and CDR2 FQNEAQ (reference sequence). V was clipped by 0 bases and J by 4 bases, with 10 bases between them.

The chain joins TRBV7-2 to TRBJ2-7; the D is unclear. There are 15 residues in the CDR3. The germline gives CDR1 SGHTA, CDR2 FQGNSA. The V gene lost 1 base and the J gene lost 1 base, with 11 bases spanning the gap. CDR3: CTSSLGGRRSYEQYF. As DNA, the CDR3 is TGTACCAGCAGCTTAGGAGGACGGAGATCCTACGAGCAGTACTTC.

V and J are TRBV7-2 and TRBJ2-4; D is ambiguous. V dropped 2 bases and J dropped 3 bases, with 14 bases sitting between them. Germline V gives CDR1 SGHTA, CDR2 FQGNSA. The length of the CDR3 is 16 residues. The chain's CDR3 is CASSLFVVSVKNIQYF. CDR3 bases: TGTGCCAGCAGCTTATTCGTCGTTTCAGTCAAAAACATTCAGTACTTC.

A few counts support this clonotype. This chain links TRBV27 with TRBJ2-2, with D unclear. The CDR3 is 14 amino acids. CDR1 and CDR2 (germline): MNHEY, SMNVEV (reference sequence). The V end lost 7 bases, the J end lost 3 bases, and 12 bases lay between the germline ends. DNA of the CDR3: TGTGCCAGCACCTTCCGCGACGACACCGGGGAGCTGTTTTTT. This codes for CASTFRDDTGELFF.

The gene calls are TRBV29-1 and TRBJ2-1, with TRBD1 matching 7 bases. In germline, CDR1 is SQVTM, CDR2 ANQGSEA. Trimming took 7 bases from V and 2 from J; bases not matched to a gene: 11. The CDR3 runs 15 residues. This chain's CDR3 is CSAWGRDSPYNEQFF. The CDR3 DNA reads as TGCAGCGCTTGGGGCCGGGACAGCCCCTACAATGAGCAGTTCTTC.

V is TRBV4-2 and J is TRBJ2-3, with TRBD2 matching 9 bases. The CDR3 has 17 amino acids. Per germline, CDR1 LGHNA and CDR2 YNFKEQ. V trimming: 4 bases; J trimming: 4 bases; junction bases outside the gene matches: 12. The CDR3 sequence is CASSRGRGGAYPDTQYF. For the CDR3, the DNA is TGTGCCAGCAGCCGTGGGCGGGGGGGCGCTTACCCAGATACGCAGTATTTT.

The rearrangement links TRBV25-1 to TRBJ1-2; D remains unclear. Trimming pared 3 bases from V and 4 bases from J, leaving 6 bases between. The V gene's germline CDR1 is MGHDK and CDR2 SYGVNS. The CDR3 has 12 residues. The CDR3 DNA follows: TGTGCCAGCAGTGAGAGGTTCTATGGCTACACCTTC. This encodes CASSERFYGYTF.

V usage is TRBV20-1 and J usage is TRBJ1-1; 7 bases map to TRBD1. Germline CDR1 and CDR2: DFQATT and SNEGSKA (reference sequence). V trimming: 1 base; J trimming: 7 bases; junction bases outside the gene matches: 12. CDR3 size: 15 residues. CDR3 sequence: CSARAGRQGGNEAFF. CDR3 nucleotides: TGCAGTGCTAGAGCCGGCCGACAGGGCGGGAATGAAGCTTTCTTT.

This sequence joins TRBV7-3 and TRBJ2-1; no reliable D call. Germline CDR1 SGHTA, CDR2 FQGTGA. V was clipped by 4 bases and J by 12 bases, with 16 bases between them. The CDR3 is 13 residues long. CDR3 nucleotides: TGTGCCAGCAGCTCAAATTTGGGTGGGGTGCAGTTCTTC. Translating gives CASSSNLGGVQFF. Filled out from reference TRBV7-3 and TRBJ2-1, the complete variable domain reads GAGVSQTPSNKVTEKGKYVELRCDPISGHTALYWYRQSLGQGPEFLIYFQGTGAADDSGLPNDRFFAVRPEGSVSTLKIQRTERGDSAVYLCASSSNLGGVQFFGPGTRLTVL.

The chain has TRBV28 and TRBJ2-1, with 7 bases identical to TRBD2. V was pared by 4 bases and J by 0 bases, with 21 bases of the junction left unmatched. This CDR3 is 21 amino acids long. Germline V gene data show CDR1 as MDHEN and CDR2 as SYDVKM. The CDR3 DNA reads TGTGCCAGCAGTTCATTTCGGGGGAGGGCCTCCGGTTTGAGCTCCTACAATGAGCAGTTCTTC. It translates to CASSSFRGRASGLSSYNEQFF.

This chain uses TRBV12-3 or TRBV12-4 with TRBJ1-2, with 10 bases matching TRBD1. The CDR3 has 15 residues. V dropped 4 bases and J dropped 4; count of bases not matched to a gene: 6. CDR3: CASSWAGQGIYGYTF. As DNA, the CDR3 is TGTGCCAGCAGTTGGGCGGGACAGGGGATCTATGGCTACACCTTC.

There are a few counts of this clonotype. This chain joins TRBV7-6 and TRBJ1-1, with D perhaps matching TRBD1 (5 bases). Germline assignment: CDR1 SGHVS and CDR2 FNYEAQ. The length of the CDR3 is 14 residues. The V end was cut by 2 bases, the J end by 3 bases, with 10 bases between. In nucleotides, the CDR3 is TGTGCCAGCAGCTTATGGGGGTCGGACACTGAAGCTTTCTTT. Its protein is CASSLWGSDTEAFF.

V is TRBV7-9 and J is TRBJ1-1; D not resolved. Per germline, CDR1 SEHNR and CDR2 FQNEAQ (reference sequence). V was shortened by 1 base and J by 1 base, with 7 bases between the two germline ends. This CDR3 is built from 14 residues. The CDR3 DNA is TGTGCCAGCAGCTTAGAACTGCAGAACACTGAAGCTTTCTTT. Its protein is CASSLELQNTEAFF.

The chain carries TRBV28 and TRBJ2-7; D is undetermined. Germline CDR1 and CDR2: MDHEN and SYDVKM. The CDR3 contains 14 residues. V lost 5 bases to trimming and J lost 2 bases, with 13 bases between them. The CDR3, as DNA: TGTGCCAGCAGTACCCGTGGCAGTGCCTACGAGCAGTACTTC. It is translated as CASSTRGSAYEQYF.

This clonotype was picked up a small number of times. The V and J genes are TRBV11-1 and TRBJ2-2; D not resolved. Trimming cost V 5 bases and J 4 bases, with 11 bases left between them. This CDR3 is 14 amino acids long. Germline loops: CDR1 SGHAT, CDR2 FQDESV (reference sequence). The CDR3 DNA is TGTGCCAGCAGCCTCCAAGGAAGCACCGGGGAGCTGTTTTTT. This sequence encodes CASSLQGSTGELFF.

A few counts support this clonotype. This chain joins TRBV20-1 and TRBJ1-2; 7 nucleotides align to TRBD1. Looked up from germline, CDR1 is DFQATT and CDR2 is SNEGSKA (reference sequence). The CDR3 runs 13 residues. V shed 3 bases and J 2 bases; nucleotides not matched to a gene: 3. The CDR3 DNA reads TGCAGTGCTAGCGAGGGACAGAACTATGGCTACACCTTC. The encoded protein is CSASEGQNYGYTF.

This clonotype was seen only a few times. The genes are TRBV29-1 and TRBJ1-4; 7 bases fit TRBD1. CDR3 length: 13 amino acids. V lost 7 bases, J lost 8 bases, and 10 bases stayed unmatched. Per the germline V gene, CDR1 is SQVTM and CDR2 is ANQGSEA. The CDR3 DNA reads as TGCAGCGCCAAAGACAGGGCGGACGAAAAACTGTTTTTT. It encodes CSAKDRADEKLFF.

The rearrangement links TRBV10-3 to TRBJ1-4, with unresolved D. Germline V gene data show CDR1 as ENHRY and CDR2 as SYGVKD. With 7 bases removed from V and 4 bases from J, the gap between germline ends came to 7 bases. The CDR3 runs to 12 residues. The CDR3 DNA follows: TGTGCCATCACCCATGATAATGAAAAACTGTTTTTT. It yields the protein CAITHDNEKLFF.

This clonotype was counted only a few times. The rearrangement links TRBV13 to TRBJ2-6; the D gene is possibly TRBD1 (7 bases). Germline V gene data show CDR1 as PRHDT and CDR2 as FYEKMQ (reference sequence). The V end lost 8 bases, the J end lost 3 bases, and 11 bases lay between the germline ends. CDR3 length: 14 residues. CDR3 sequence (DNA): TGTGCCAGCGTCAGGGGGGTTGGGGCCAACGTCCTGACTTTC. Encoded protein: CASVRGVGANVLTF.